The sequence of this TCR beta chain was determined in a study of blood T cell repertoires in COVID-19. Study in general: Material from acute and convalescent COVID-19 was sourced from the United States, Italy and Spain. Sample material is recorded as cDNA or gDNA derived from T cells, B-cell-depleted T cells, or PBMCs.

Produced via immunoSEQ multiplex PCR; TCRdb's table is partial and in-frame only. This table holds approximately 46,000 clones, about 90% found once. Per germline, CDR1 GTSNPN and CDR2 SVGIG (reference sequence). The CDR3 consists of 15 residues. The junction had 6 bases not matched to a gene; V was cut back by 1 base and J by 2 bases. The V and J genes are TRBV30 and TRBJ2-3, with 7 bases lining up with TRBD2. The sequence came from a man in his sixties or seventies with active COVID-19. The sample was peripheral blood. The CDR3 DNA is TGTGCCTGGAGTGGGGTGAGCGGGGCCACAGATACGCAGTATTTT. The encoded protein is CAWSGVSGATDTQYF.